The 7 T cell receptor beta chains given below trace back to one sample, sequenced in a study of T cell responses to AZD1222 COVID-19 vaccine (dated by TCRdb to the early 2020s). Reading the label with the study, this specimen's time point is: baseline before first vaccination. Library creation used the immunoSEQ multiplex PCR assay. Not all clones reach the TCRdb copy of this immuneACCESS table, which keeps in-frame sequences only. Checked studies attribute under half of the gap to unresolved V genes and leave the rest unexplained. The sample has more than 110,000 clones on record, about 93% of them singletons. In total, the top ten clones hold 7.5% to 9.5% of the sample. Source: peripheral blood, taken on day 0 of AZD1222 vaccination. The receptors originated from an adult in good health.

For the CDR3, the DNA is TGTGCCTGGAGTTTAGGGAACACTGAAGCTTTCTTT. As protein: CAWSLGNTEAFF. The J gene is TRBJ1-1, the V gene TRBV30; the D is unclear. Trimming left V 2 bases short and J 1 base short, with 5 bases between. CDR1 GTSNPN and CDR2 SVGIG come from the germline V gene (reference sequence). The CDR3 extends over 12 amino acids. The full variable domain, its missing parts supplied by reference TRBV30 and TRBJ1-1, is SQTIHQWPATLVQPVGSPLSLECTVEGTSNPNLYWYRQAAGRGLQLLFYSVGIGQISSEVPQNLSASRPQDRQFILSSKKLLLSDSGFYLCAWSLGNTEAFFGQGTRLTVV.

The V and J genes are TRBV7-9 and TRBJ2-1; 12 bases line up with TRBD2. The CDR3 covers 18 residues. In germline, CDR1 is SEHNR, CDR2 FQNEAQ (reference sequence). Unmatched junction bases numbered 12, after V lost 5 bases and J lost 4 bases. The CDR3 reads CASSPPGTSGSPYNEQFF. In DNA, the CDR3 is TGTGCCAGCAGCCCTCCCGGGACTAGCGGGTCCCCATACAATGAGCAGTTCTTC.

The chain carries TRBV12-5 and TRBJ2-1; D perhaps matches TRBD2 (5 bases). Trimming removed 1 base from V and 8 bases from J, with 18 bases in between. The CDR3 is 16 residues long. The V gene's germline CDR1 is LGHNT and CDR2 FRNRAP. The DNA of the CDR3 is TGTGCTAGTGGTTTGGGCGGGTCCTCCAACGGCGATGAGCAGTTCTTC. As protein: CASGLGGSSNGDEQFF.

The rearrangement links TRBV27 to TRBJ2-3; the match to TRBD1 covers 7 bases. The germline CDR1 and CDR2 sequences are MNHEY and SMNVEV (reference sequence). After removal of 4 bases from V and 6 bases from J, the junction contained 1 base not matched to a gene. The CDR3 is made up of 12 amino acids. In DNA, the CDR3 is TGTGCCAGCAGTTCCAGGGGGGATACGCAGTATTTT. Encoded protein: CASSSRGDTQYF.

CDR3 coding DNA: TGCGCCAGCAGCCAAGAAGGGGGTGACCAGCCCCAGCATTTT. Its protein product is CASSQEGGDQPQHF. The genes are TRBV4-1 and TRBJ1-5; tentative D call: TRBD1 (6 bases). This CDR3 has 14 amino acids. Trimming left V 0 bases short and J 7 bases short, with 10 bases between. From germline, CDR1 is MGHRA and CDR2 YSYEKL.

The chain is built from TRBV5-4 and TRBJ2-2, with 10 bases fitting TRBD1. The trim removed 4 bases at V and 4 bases at J, leaving 4 bases unmatched. The germline V gene has CDR1 SGHNT and CDR2 YYREEE (reference sequence). The CDR3 extends over 15 amino acids. The CDR3 coding sequence is TGTGCCAGCAGCCCATGGACAGGGGGCACCGGGGAGCTGTTTTTT. Its translation: CASSPWTGGTGELFF.

The rearrangement joins TRBV2 to TRBJ1-6; 8 bases map to TRBD1. Unmatched junction bases numbered 6, after V lost 6 bases and J lost 8 bases. Germline assignment: CDR1 SNHLY and CDR2 FYNNEI. This CDR3 is 14 amino acids long. CDR3 nucleotides: TGTGCCAGCAGCGCGGACAGGGACTATTCACCCCTCCACTTT. This encodes CASSADRDYSPLHF.